The subject of this entry is one T cell receptor beta chain. Germline CDR1 reads MNHNS; CDR2 reads SASEGT. The CDR3 is 13 amino acids. Germline trimming cut 10 bases from V and 7 bases from J; bases unmatched to any gene: 11. This entry comes from a study of identical twins. TCRdb re-analysed the 5' RACE reads in MiXCR, keeping a single row per CDR3 protein. The sample consists of 600,000 to 850,000 distinct CDR3 sequences, approximately 18% of them appearing once. This sample was shared with a second study, whose subject was T cells expressing NK-cell markers.

V is TRBV6-1 and J is TRBJ2-7; 9 bases line up with TRBD1. The sample taken for sequencing was PBMCs. The receptor was isolated from a young woman in good health. The CDR3 DNA is TGTGCCATAGGGGGACAGGGAACGGGGGAGCAGTACTTC. Its translation: CAIGGQGTGEQYF.